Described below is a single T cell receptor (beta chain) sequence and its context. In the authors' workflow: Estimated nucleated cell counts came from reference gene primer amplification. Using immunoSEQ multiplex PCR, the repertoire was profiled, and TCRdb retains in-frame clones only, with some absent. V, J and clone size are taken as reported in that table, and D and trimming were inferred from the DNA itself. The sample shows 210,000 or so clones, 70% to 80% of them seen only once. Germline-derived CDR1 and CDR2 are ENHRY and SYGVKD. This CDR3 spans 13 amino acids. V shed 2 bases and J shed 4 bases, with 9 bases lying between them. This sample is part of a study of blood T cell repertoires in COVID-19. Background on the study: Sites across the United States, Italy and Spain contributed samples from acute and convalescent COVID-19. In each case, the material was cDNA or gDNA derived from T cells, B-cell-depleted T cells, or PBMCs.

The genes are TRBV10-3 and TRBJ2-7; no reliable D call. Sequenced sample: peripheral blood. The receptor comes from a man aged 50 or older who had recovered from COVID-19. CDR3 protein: CAISEEVKYEQYF. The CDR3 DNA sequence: TGTGCCATCAGTGAGGAGGTAAAATACGAGCAGTACTTC.